The T cell receptor beta chain under discussion was sequenced for a study of cytomegalovirus exposure and HLA in healthy donors. Germline V gene sequence: CDR1 MDHEN, CDR2 SYDVKM. The V and J ends lost 6 bases and 5 bases, in that order; junction bases with no gene match: 7. There are 14 residues in the CDR3. Donors were ostensibly healthy at sampling, although undocumented immune exposures were probable. This clone occurred many times. As yet, its antigen is unknown. PCR amplification relied on 60 Vbeta primers (plus 13 Jbeta primers). In the original analysis: In a later analysis, of 80 million or so unique beta chains, roughly 10 million appeared in at least two donors. Data came from immunoSEQ multiplex PCR; TCRdb stores just in-frame clones and leaves some out. The V and J calls and the clone size are those of that table, but D and trimming were determined from the DNA. Here the sample spans around 130,000 clones, 80% to 85% being singletons.

Study findings and constraints: Researchers counted roughly 150 TCR beta chains as cytomegalovirus-associated. Later analysis identified a missense DCLRE1C variant that was linked to TCR beta V- and J-gene trimming.

The receptor was isolated from a female donor in good health and CMV-seronegative. The chain employs TRBV28 and TRBJ2-4, with 7 nucleotides matching TRBD1. The sequenced sample was PBMCs. The CDR3 DNA reads as TGTGCCAGCAGGAAACAGGGGAACCAAAACATTCAGTACTTC. It translates to CASRKQGNQNIQYF.